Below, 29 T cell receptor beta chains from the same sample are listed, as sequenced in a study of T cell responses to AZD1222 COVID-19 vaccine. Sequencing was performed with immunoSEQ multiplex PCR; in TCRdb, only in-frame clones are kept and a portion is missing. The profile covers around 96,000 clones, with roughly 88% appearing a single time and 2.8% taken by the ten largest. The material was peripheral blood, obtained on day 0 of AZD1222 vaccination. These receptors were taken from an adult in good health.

The CDR3 DNA reads TGTGCCAGCAGTTTAACCGGCGGTACACCATATATGAACACTGAAGCTTTCTTT. Translation gives CASSLTGGTPYMNTEAFF. The chain employs TRBV28 and TRBJ1-1; no clear D gene. V was cut by 2 bases and J by 0 bases, with 19 bases left in between. Looked up from germline, CDR1 is MDHEN and CDR2 is SYDVKM. The CDR3 loop spans 18 amino acids.

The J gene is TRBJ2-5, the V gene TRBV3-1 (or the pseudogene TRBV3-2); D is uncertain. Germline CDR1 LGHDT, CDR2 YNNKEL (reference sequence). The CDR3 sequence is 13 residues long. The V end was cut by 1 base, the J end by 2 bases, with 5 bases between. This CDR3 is CASSQAPQETQYF. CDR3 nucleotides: TGTGCCAGCAGCCAAGCCCCACAAGAGACCCAGTACTTC.

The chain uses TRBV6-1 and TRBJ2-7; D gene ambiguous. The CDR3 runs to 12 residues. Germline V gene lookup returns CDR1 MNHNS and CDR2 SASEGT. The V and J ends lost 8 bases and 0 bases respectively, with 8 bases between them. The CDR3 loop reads CASLTPSYEQYF. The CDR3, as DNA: TGTGCCAGCTTAACACCCTCCTACGAGCAGTACTTC.

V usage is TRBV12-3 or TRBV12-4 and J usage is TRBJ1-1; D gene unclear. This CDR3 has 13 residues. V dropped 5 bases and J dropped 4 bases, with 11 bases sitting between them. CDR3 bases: TGTGCCAGCAGTCTTTCTGTTTCCACTGAAGCTTTCTTT. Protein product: CASSLSVSTEAFF.

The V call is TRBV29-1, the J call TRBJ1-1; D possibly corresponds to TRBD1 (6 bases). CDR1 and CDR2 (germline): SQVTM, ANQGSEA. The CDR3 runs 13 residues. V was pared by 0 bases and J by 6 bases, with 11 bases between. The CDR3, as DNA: TGCAGCGTTGAAGATTGGCAGGGGCCTGAAGCTTTCTTT. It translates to CSVEDWQGPEAFF.

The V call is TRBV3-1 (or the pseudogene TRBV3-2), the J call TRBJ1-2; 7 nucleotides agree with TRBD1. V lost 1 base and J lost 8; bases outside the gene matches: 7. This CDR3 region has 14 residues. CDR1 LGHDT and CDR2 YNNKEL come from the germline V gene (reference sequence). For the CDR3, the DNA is TGTGCCAGCAGCCAAGTGAAAGGGGGCCGCGGCTACACCTTC. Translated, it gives CASSQVKGGRGYTF.

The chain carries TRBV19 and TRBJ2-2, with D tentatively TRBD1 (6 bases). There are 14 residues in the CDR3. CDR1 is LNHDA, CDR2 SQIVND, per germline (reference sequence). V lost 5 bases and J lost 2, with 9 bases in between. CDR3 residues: CASSVTGNTGELFF. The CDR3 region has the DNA TGTGCCAGTAGTGTGACAGGTAACACCGGGGAGCTGTTTTTT.

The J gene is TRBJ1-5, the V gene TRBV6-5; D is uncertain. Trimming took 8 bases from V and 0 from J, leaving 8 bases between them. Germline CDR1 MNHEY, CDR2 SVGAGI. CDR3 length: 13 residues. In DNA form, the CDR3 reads TGTGCCAGCCAGGCTGATAGCAATCAGCCCCAGCATTTT. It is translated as CASQADSNQPQHF.

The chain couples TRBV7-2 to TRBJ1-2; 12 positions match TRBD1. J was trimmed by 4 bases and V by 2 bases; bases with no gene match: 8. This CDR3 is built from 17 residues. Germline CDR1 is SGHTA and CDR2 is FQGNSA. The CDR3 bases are TGTGCCAGCAGCTTATCCGGGACAGGGGGCCGAGGCTATGGCTACACCTTC. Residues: CASSLSGTGGRGYGYTF. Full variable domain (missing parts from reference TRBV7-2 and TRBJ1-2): GAGVSQSPSNKVTEKGKDVELRCDPISGHTALYWYRQSLGQGLEFLIYFQGNSAPDKSGLPSDRFSAERTGGSVSTLTIQRTQQEDSAVYLCASSLSGTGGRGYGYTFGSGTRLTVV.

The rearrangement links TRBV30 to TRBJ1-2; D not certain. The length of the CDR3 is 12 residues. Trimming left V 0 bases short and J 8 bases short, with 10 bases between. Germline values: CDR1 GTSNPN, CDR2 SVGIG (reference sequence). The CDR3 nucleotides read TGTGCCTGGAGTGTACGGGCAGACGGCTACACCTTC. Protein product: CAWSVRADGYTF.

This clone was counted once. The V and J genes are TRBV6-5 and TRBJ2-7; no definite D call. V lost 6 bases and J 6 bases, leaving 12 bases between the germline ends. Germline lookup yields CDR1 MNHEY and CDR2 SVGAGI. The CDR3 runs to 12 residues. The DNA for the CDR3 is TGTGCCAGCAGGAGTACATCGGGCGAGCAGTACTTC. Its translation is CASRSTSGEQYF.

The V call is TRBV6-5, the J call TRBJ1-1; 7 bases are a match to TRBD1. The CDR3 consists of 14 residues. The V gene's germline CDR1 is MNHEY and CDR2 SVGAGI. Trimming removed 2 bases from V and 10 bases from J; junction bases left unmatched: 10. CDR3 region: CASSYNHRGARAFF. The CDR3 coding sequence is TGTGCCAGCAGTTACAATCACAGGGGCGCTAGAGCTTTCTTT.

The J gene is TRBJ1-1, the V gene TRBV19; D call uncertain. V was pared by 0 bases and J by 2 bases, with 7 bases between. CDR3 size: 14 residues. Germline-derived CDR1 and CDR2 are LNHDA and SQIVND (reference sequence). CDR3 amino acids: CASSIEGSNTEAFF. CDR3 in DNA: TGTGCCAGTAGTATAGAAGGGAGTAACACTGAAGCTTTCTTT. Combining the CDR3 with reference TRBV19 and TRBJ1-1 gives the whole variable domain DGGITQSPKYLFRKEGQNVTLSCEQNLNHDAMYWYRQDPGQGLRLIYYSQIVNDFQKGDIAEGYSVSREKKESFPLTVTSAQKNPTAFYLCASSIEGSNTEAFFGQGTRLTVV.

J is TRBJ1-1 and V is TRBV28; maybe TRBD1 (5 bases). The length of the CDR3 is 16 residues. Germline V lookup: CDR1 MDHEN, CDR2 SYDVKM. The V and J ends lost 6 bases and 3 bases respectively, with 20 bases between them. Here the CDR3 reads CASSFLALQADTEAFF. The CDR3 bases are TGTGCCAGCAGCTTCCTTGCTTTACAGGCTGACACTGAAGCTTTCTTT.

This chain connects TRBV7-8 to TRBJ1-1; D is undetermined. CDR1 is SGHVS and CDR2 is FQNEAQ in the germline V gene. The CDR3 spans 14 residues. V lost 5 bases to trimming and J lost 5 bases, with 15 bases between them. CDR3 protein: CASSPRVVGTEAFF. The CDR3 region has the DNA TGTGCCAGCAGCCCCCGCGTGGTCGGAACTGAAGCTTTCTTT.

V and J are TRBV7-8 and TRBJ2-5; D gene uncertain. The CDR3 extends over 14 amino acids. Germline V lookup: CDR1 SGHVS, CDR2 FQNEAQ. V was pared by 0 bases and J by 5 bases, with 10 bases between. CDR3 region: CASSLAGRLETQYF. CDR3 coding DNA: TGTGCCAGCAGCTTAGCGGGTAGGCTGGAGACCCAGTACTTC. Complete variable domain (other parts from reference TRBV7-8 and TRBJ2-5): GAGVSQSPRYKVAKRGQDVALRCDPISGHVSLFWYQQALGQGPEFLTYFQNEAQLDKSGLPSDRFFAERPEGSVSTLKIQRTQQEDSAVYLCASSLAGRLETQYFGPGTRLLVL.

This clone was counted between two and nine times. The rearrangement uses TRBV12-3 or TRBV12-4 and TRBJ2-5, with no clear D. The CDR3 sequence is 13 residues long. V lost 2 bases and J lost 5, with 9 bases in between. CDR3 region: CASSLWLGETQYF. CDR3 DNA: TGTGCCAGCAGTTTATGGTTGGGGGAGACCCAGTACTTC.

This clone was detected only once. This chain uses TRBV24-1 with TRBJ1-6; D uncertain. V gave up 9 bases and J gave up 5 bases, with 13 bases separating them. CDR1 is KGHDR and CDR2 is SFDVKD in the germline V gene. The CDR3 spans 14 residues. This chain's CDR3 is CATRSRADNSPLHF. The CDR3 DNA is TGTGCCACCCGGAGCCGAGCAGATAATTCACCCCTCCACTTT.

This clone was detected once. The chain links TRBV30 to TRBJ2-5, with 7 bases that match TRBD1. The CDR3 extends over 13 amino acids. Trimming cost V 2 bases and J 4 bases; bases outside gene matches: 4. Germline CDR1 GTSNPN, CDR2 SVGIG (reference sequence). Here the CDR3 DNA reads TGTGCCTGGAGTCCGGGACAGTCAGAGACCCAGTACTTC. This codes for CAWSPGQSETQYF.

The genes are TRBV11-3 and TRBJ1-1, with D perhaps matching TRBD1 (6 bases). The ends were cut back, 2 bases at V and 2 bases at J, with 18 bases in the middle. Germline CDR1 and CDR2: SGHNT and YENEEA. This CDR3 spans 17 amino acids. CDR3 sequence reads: CASSLILGEGGNTEAFF. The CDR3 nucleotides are TGTGCCAGCAGCTTAATTTTGGGGGAGGGGGGTAACACTGAAGCTTTCTTT. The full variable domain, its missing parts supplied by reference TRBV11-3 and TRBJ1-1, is EAGVVQSPRYKIIEKKQPVAFWCNPISGHNTLYWYLQNLGQGPELLIRYENEEAVDDSQLPKDRFSAERLKGVDSTLKIQPAELGDSAVYLCASSLILGEGGNTEAFFGQGTRLTVV.

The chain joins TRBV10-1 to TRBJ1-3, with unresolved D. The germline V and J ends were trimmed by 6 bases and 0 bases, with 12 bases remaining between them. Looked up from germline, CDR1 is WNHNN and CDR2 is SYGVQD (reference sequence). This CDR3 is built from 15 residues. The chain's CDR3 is CASSTERRSGNTIYF. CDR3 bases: TGCGCCAGCAGCACCGAACGGCGCTCTGGAAACACCATATATTTT.

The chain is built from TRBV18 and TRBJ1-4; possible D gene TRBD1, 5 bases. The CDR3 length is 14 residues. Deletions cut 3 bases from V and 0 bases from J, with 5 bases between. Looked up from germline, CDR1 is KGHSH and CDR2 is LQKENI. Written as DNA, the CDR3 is TGTGCCAGCTCACCCAGGGCAACTAATGAAAAACTGTTTTTT. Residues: CASSPRATNEKLFF.

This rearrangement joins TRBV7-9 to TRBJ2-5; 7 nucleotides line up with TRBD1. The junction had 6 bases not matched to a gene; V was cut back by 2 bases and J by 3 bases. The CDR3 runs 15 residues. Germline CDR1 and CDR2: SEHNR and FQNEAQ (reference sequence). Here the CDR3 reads CASSLPRDSKETQYF. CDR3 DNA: TGTGCCAGCAGCTTACCAAGGGACAGCAAAGAGACCCAGTACTTC.

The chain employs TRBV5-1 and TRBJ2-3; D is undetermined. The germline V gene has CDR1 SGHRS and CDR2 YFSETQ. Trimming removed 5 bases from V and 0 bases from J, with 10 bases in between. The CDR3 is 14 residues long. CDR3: CASRSRGSTDTQYF. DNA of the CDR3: TGCGCCAGCAGATCTCGAGGTAGCACAGATACGCAGTATTTT. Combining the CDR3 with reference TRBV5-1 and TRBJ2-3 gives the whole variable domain KAGVTQTPRYLIKTRGQQVTLSCSPISGHRSVSWYQQTPGQGLQFLFEYFSETQRNKGNFPGRFSGRQFSNSRSEMNVSTLELGDSALYLCASRSRGSTDTQYFGPGTRLTVL.

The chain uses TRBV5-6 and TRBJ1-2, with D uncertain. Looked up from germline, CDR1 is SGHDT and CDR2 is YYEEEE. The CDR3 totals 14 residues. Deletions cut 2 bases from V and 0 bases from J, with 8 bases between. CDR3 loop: CASSFGVPNYGYTF. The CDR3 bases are TGTGCCAGCAGCTTTGGAGTGCCTAACTATGGCTACACCTTC.

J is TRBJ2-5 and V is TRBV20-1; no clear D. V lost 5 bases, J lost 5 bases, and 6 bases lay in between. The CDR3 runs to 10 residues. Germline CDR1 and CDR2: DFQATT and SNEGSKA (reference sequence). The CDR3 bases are TGCAGTGCTCTACGGGAGACCCAGTACTTC. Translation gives CSALRETQYF.

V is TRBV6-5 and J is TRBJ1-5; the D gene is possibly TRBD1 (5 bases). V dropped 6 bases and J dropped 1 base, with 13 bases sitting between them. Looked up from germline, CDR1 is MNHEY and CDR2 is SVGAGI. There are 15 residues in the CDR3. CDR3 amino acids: CASSPQGLSNQPQHF. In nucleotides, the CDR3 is TGTGCCAGCAGCCCCCAGGGTCTCAGCAATCAGCCCCAGCATTTT.

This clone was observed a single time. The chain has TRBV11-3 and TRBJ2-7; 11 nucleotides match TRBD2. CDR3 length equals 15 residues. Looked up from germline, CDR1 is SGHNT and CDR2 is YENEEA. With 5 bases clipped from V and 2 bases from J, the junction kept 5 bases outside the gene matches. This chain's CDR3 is CASSAGLAAPYEQYF. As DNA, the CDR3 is TGTGCCAGCAGCGCGGGACTAGCGGCCCCCTACGAGCAGTACTTC.

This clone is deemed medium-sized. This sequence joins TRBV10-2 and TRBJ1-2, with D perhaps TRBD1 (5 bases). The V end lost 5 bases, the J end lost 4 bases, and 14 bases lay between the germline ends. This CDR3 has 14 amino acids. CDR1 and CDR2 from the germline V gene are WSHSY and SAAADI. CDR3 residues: CASSLYRRFYGYTF. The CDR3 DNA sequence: TGCGCCAGCAGTTTGTACAGGCGGTTCTATGGCTACACCTTC.